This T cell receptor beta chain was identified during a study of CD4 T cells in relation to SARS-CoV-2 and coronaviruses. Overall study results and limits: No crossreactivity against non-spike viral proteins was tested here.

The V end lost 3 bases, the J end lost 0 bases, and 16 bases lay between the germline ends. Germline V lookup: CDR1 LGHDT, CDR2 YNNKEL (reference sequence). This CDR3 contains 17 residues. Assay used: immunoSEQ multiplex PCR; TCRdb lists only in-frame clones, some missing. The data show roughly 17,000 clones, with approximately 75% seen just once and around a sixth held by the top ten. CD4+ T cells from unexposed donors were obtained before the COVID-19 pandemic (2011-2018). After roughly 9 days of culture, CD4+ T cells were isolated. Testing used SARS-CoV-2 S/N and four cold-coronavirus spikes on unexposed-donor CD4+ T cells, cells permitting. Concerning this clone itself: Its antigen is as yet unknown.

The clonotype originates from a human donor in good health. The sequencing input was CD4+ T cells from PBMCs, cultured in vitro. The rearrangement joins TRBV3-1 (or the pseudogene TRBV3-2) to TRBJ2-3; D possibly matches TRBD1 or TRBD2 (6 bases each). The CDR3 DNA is TGTGCCAGCAGCCACCCGAGTAGGGGGGCTAGCACAGATACGCAGTATTTT. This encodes CASSHPSRGASTDTQYF.